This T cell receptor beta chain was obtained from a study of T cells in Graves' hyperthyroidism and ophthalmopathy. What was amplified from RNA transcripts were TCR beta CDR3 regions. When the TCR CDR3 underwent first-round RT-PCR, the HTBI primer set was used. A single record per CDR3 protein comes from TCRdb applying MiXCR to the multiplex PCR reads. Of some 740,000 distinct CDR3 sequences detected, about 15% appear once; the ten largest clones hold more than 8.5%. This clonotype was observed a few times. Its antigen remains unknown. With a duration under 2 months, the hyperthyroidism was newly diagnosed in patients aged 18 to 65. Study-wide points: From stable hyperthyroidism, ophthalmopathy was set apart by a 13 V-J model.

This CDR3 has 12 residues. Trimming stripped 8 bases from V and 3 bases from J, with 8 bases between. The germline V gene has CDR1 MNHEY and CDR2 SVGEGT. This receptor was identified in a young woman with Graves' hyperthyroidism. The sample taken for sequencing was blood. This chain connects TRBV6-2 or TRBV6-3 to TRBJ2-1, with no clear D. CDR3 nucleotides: TGTGCCAGCGGCTTTTACTACAATGAGCAGTTCTTC. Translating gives CASGFYYNEQFF.